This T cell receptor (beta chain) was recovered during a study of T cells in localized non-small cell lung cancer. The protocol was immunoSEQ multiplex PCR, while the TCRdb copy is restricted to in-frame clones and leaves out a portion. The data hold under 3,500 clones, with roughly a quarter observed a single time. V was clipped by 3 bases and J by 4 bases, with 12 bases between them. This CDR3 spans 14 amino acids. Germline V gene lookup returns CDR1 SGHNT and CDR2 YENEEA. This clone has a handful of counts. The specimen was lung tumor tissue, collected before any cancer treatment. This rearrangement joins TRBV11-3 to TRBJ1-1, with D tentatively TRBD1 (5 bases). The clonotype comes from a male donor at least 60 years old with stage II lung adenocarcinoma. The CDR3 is CASSLGGASTEAFF. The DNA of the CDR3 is TGTGCCAGCAGCTTGGGAGGGGCAAGCACTGAAGCTTTCTTT.